This is a list of T cell receptor beta chains from one sample in a study of T-cell reconstitution after alpha-beta-depleted transplantation in children. Using its own MiXCR run on the PCR reads, TCRdb lists one record per CDR3 protein. The sample carries 250,000 to 300,000 distinct CDR3 sequences, roughly 9.1% recorded once. The material was PBMCs, obtained before TCRalphabeta/CD19-depleted stem cell transplant. The source is a boy younger than two with acute myeloid leukemia, due to receive a stem cell transplant. Both conserved end residues are part of each CDR3. Each record gives: V gene, J gene, D gene, clone size, CDR3 protein, CDR3 DNA. D genes are given only for firm matches. Rows give clone size only sometimes, using once, few, many, or a class for an expanded clone.

TRBV20-1	TRBJ2-6	TRBD2	many	CSAREGAVAGGPYSGANVLTF	TGCAGTGCTAGAGAGGGGGCAGTAGCGGGGGGCCCCTACTCTGGGGCCAACGTCCTGACTTTC
TRBV20-1	TRBJ2-1	TRBD2	few	CSALSGLAGGSNEQFF	TGCAGTGCCTTATCCGGACTAGCGGGAGGGTCCAATGAGCAGTTCTTC
TRBV5-1	TRBJ2-2	NA	NA	CASSFWSTNTGELFF	TGCGCCAGCAGCTTTTGGTCTACGAACACCGGGGAGCTGTTTTTT
TRBV25-1	TRBJ1-4	NA	many	CASSARQARGEKLFF	TGTGCCAGCAGTGCCCGACAGGCCCGTGGGGAAAAACTGTTTTTT
TRBV10-3	TRBJ1-6	NA	many	CAISENGQPNSPLHF	TGTGCCATCAGTGAAAATGGACAGCCTAATTCACCCCTCCACTTT
TRBV27	TRBJ2-7	NA	many	CASSFRDNSYEQYF	TGTGCCAGCAGTTTCCGGGACAACTCCTACGAGCAGTACTTC
TRBV24-1	TRBJ2-3	NA	many	CATSDWTSDTDTQYF	TGTGCCACCAGTGATTGGACTTCAGACACAGATACGCAGTATTTT
TRBV5-1	TRBJ2-1	NA	many	CASSFAGEQFF	TGCGCCAGCAGCTTCGCGGGTGAGCAGTTCTTC
TRBV6-1	TRBJ2-5	NA	many	CASTPGRQQETQYF	TGTGCCAGCACCCCTGGCAGACAACAAGAGACCCAGTACTTC
TRBV12-3/TRBV12-4	TRBJ2-1	NA	many	CASALGAVILREQFF	TGTGCCAGCGCTTTGGGGGCAGTTATCTTAAGGGAGCAGTTCTTC
TRBV5-1	TRBJ2-5	NA	many	CASSGSQETQYF	TGCGCCAGCAGCGGGTCCCAAGAGACCCAGTACTTC
TRBV7-2	TRBJ1-3	NA	many	CASSAGRGNTIYF	TGTGCCAGCAGCGCCGGACGGGGAAACACCATATATTTT
TRBV28	TRBJ2-7	TRBD1	many	CASSLGPGDRGGSEQYF	TGTGCCAGCAGTTTGGGGCCTGGGGACAGGGGGGGAAGCGAGCAGTACTTC
TRBV5-1	TRBJ2-5	TRBD2	many	CASSLDLAGGAQETQYF	TGCGCCAGCAGCTTGGATTTAGCGGGAGGGGCGCAAGAGACCCAGTACTTC
TRBV12-3/TRBV12-4	TRBJ1-2	NA	many	CASSLEDRDYGYTF	TGTGCCAGCAGTTTAGAGGACAGAGACTATGGCTACACCTTC
TRBV28	TRBJ2-7	NA	few	CASSLSASAYEQYF	TGTGCCAGCAGTTTATCGGCCAGTGCCTACGAGCAGTACTTC
TRBV5-8	TRBJ2-3	TRBD1	NA	CASSPGRTGRSDTQYF	TGTGCCAGCAGCCCGGGACGGACAGGAAGGTCAGATACGCAGTATTTT
TRBV28	TRBJ1-5	NA	NA	CASSSLQGQPQHF	TGTGCCAGCAGTTCCCTACAGGGTCAGCCCCAGCATTTT
TRBV12-3/TRBV12-4	TRBJ2-5	TRBD2	few	CASSLVGRGIVETQYF	TGTGCCAGCAGTTTAGTAGGGAGGGGTATAGTGGAGACCCAGTACTTC
TRBV25-1	TRBJ2-5	TRBD1	NA	CASSPGGRGNQETQYF	TGTGCCAGCAGCCCCGGCGGCAGGGGGAACCAAGAGACCCAGTACTTC
TRBV20-1	TRBJ1-6	NA	few	CSATGTQGHYNSPLHF	TGCAGTGCAACCGGGACCCAGGGCCACTATAATTCACCCCTCCACTTT
TRBV9	TRBJ2-7	TRBD2	many	CASSVGGSGISYEQYF	TGTGCCAGCAGCGTAGGCGGTAGCGGGATCTCCTACGAGCAGTACTTC
TRBV18	TRBJ1-1	NA	NA	CASSPGGETEAFF	TGTGCCAGCTCACCAGGGGGTGAAACTGAAGCTTTCTTT
TRBV5-1	TRBJ2-7	NA	many	CASSLPGYEQYF	TGCGCCAGCAGCTTGCCCGGCTACGAGCAGTACTTC
TRBV20-1	TRBJ1-3	TRBD1	many	CSARTGTGNTIYF	TGCAGTGCGCGGACAGGGACAGGAAACACCATATATTTT
TRBV29-1	TRBJ2-2	TRBD1	many	CSVEIAGTGDTGELFF	TGCAGCGTTGAAATCGCCGGGACAGGGGACACCGGGGAGCTGTTTTTT
TRBV11-1	TRBJ2-1	TRBD2	many	CASSEIGRGASPYNEQFF	TGTGCCAGCAGCGAAATAGGGCGGGGGGCCTCCCCCTACAATGAGCAGTTCTTC
TRBV3-1	TRBJ2-7	NA	NA	CASSQNPGLALTEQYF	TGTGCCAGCAGCCAAAATCCGGGCCTGGCCCTTACCGAGCAGTACTTC
TRBV28	TRBJ1-2	TRBD1	many	CASRVTGTNYGYTF	TGTGCCAGCAGAGTGACAGGGACTAACTATGGCTACACCTTC
TRBV20-1	TRBJ2-7	NA	many	CSAPRSDGPSSYEQYF	TGCAGTGCCCCCAGATCAGACGGTCCGAGCTCCTACGAGCAGTACTTC
TRBV20-1	TRBJ2-1	NA	few	CSARDHPGHRNEQFF	TGCAGTGCTAGAGATCATCCGGGACACCGAAATGAGCAGTTCTTC
TRBV27	TRBJ2-2	TRBD1	many	CASSPRQGLRGELFF	TGTGCCAGCAGTCCAAGACAGGGGTTAAGGGGGGAGCTGTTTTTT
TRBV7-9	TRBJ2-5	TRBD1	NA	CASSHSTFRDRPQETQYF	TGTGCCAGCAGCCACAGCACATTTCGGGACAGGCCCCAAGAGACCCAGTACTTC
TRBV4-3	TRBJ1-1	TRBD1	few	CASSQGQGDTEAFF	TGCGCCAGCAGCCAAGGACAGGGCGACACTGAAGCTTTCTTT
TRBV5-4	TRBJ1-5	NA	NA	CASSLGGQNFHISNQPQHF	TGTGCCAGCAGCTTGGGGGGACAAAACTTTCATATTAGCAATCAGCCCCAGCATTTT
TRBV20-1	TRBJ2-3	TRBD2	many	CSARKLAGGPDTQYF	TGCAGTGCTAGGAAACTAGCGGGGGGCCCAGATACGCAGTATTTT
TRBV12-3/TRBV12-4	TRBJ2-4	NA	many	CASISGEDVAKNIQYF	TGTGCCAGCATCTCCGGGGAAGACGTAGCCAAAAACATTCAGTACTTC
TRBV29-1	TRBJ1-1	NA	many	CSVFSRNTEAFF	TGCAGCGTTTTCTCCCGGAACACTGAAGCTTTCTTT
TRBV6-1	TRBJ1-2	NA	NA	CASSEGGPYTF	TGTGCCAGCAGTGAAGGGGGACCTTACACCTTC
TRBV10-3	TRBJ2-3	NA	many	CAISGGISTDTQYF	TGTGCCATCAGCGGTGGGATTAGCACAGATACGCAGTATTTT
TRBV12-3/TRBV12-4	TRBJ2-7	NA	many	CASSRGQWETYEQYF	TGTGCCAGCAGCCGAGGACAGTGGGAGACCTACGAGCAGTACTTC
TRBV5-1	TRBJ2-7	TRBD2	many	CASSLALAGSYEQYF	TGTGCCAGCAGCTTAGCTCTAGCGGGCTCCTACGAGCAGTACTTC
TRBV27	TRBJ2-1	TRBD2	many	CASRDASGRQDNEQFF	TGTGCCAGCAGGGACGCTAGCGGGAGGCAAGACAATGAGCAGTTCTTC